The text below deals with one TCR beta chain. Its antigen remains unidentified. The CDR3 has 15 amino acids. V lost 6 bases to trimming and J lost 7 bases, with 19 bases between them. Germline V CDR1 and CDR2: ENHRY, SYGVKD. The entry originates in a study of T cells after posttransplantation cyclophosphamide. The method was immunoSEQ multiplex PCR; TCRdb's version includes in-frame clones alone and lacks a portion of them. The profile shows tens of thousands of clones, 94% of them singletons. Overall study findings and caveats: TRB clonality was highly associated with recipient CMV seropositivity and reactivation. Donor-recipient repertoire similarity was low at 1-2 months, rising over year one.

The sample was PBMCs. V gene TRBV10-3 combines with J gene TRBJ1-5; D is perhaps TRBD1 (6 bases). The TCR was taken from a woman in her 30s in good health and a related stem cell transplant donor. CDR3 loop: CAISDGGRIGQPQHF. CDR3 nucleotides: TGTGCCATCAGCGACGGGGGGCGGATAGGACAGCCCCAGCATTTT.